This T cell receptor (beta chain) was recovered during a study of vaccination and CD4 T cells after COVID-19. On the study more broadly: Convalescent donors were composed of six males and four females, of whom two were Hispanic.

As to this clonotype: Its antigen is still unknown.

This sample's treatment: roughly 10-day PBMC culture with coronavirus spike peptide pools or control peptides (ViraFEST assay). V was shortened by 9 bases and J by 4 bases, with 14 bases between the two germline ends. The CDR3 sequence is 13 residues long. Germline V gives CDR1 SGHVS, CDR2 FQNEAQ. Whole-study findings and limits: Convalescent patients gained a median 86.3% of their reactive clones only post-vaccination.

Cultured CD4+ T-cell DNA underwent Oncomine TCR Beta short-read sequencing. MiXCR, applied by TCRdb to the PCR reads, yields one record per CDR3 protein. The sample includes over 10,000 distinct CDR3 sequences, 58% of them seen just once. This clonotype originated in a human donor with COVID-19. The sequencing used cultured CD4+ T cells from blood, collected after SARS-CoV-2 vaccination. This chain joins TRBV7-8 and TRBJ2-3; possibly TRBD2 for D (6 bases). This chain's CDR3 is CASSGLTSDTQYF. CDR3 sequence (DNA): TGTGCCAGTTCGGGACTGACTTCAGATACGCAGTATTTT.